These 5 T cell receptor beta chains were sequenced from one sample in a study of blood T cell repertoires in COVID-19. TCRdb keeps only in-frame clones here, not all; method: immunoSEQ multiplex PCR. The table records some 390,000 clones, roughly nine tenths of them present only once. Sequenced: PBMCs or T cells enriched from blood (not recorded which). These receptors were taken from a woman in her thirties who had recovered from COVID-19.

The chain uses TRBV20-1 and TRBJ2-7, with D tentatively TRBD2 (6 bases). Looked up from germline, CDR1 is DFQATT and CDR2 is SNEGSKA (reference sequence). Trimming left V 3 bases short and J 0 bases short, with 9 bases between. The CDR3 extends over 13 amino acids. The CDR3 reads CSASLATSYEQYF. The CDR3 nucleotides read TGCAGTGCTAGTCTAGCGACCTCCTACGAGCAGTACTTC.

The CDR3 DNA sequence: TGTGCCAGCACGGAGTTACCCTCTGGAAACACCATATATTTT. It is translated as CASTELPSGNTIYF. The V gene is TRBV28, the J gene TRBJ1-3; D remains unclear. The CDR3 sequence is 14 residues long. Trimming pared 7 bases from V and 0 bases from J, leaving 10 bases between. Germline loops: CDR1 MDHEN, CDR2 SYDVKM.

The J gene is TRBJ1-6, the V gene TRBV3-1 (or the pseudogene TRBV3-2); D not resolved. Per the germline V gene, CDR1 is LGHDT and CDR2 is YNNKEL (reference sequence). CDR3 length: 15 residues. V lost 4 bases and J lost 0, with 7 bases in between. This chain's CDR3 is CASSPRSSYNSPLHF. In DNA, the CDR3 is TGTGCCAGCAGCCCTCGGAGCTCCTATAATTCACCCCTCCACTTT.

The V call is TRBV5-4, the J call TRBJ1-2; the D gene is possibly TRBD1 (6 bases). Trimming left V 4 bases short and J 0 bases short, with 10 bases between. Germline assignment: CDR1 SGHNT and CDR2 YYREEE (reference sequence). The CDR3 is 14 amino acids. This CDR3 is CASSTTGSNYGYTF. CDR3 sequence (DNA): TGTGCCAGCAGCACCACAGGGTCTAACTATGGCTACACCTTC.

The rearrangement uses TRBV7-9 and TRBJ1-2, with 10 bases fitting TRBD1. Unmatched junction bases numbered 6, after V lost 1 base and J lost 4 bases. This CDR3 spans 16 amino acids. Germline V lookup: CDR1 SEHNR, CDR2 FQNEAQ (reference sequence). The DNA for the CDR3 is TGTGCCAGCAGCTTAGTTTCCGGGACAGGGGCCTATGGCTACACCTTC. Protein sequence: CASSLVSGTGAYGYTF.